These 9 T cell receptor beta chains share one sample of origin, sequenced in a study of cytomegalovirus exposure and HLA in healthy donors. Researchers ran the PCR with 60 Vbeta and 13 Jbeta primers. Only in-frame clones appear in the TCRdb table, and some are missing; sequencing was by immunoSEQ multiplex PCR. The profile shows over 150,000 clones, 87% of them singletons. The sample taken for sequencing was PBMCs. The receptors originated from a woman aged 25-40 years in good health and CMV-seronegative.

The chain uses TRBV19 and TRBJ1-1; weak D call: TRBD1 (5 bases). Germline values: CDR1 LNHDA, CDR2 SQIVND (reference sequence). V was shortened by 3 bases and J by 4 bases, with 21 bases between the two germline ends. The CDR3 totals 17 residues. This chain's CDR3 is CASSMWSQGRGSTEAFF. In DNA, the CDR3 is TGTGCCAGTAGTATGTGGTCGCAGGGACGGGGGAGCACTGAAGCTTTCTTT.

This clone was seen just once. This sequence joins TRBV27 and TRBJ2-2; the match to TRBD1 covers 7 bases. Germline V gene sequence: CDR1 MNHEY, CDR2 SMNVEV (reference sequence). The CDR3 runs to 19 residues. V lost 2 bases to trimming and J lost 0 bases; unmatched junction nucleotides: 12. The CDR3, as DNA: TGTGCCAGCAGTTTAAGGGCAGGGGGAGCCTACGCGAACACCGGGGAGCTGTTTTTT. Its translation: CASSLRAGGAYANTGELFF.

CDR3 residues: CASGPLQGSGEQYF. CDR3 bases: TGTGCCAGCGGCCCATTACAGGGCTCGGGCGAGCAGTACTTC. The V and J genes are TRBV2 and TRBJ2-7; TRBD1 might be the D (6 bases). The ends were cut back, 8 bases at V and 6 bases at J, with 20 bases in the middle. CDR1 is SNHLY and CDR2 is FYNNEI in the germline V gene. The CDR3 is 14 amino acids. Filled out from reference TRBV2 and TRBJ2-7, the complete variable domain reads EPEVTQTPSHQVTQMGQEVILRCVPISNHLYFYWYRQILGQKVEFLVSFYNNEISEKSEIFDDQFSVERPDGSNFTLKIRSTKLEDSAMYFCASGPLQGSGEQYFGPGTRLTVT.

The rearrangement joins TRBV28 to TRBJ2-5; 9 bases line up with TRBD2. The junction had 13 bases not matched to a gene; V was cut back by 7 bases and J by 7 bases. The CDR3 length is 15 residues. CDR1 and CDR2 from the germline V gene are MDHEN and SYDVKM. The CDR3 coding sequence is TGTGCCAGCACCTTTGGGGCTAGCGGGGCCGGGACCCAGTACTTC. As protein: CASTFGASGAGTQYF.

This CDR3 reads CASSLLQGASFGELFF. CDR3 DNA sequence: TGCGCCAGCAGCTTGTTGCAGGGGGCGAGTTTCGGGGAGCTGTTTTTT. The chain combines TRBV5-1 with TRBJ2-2; 8 positions match TRBD1. The CDR3 is 16 residues long. CDR1 is SGHRS, CDR2 YFSETQ, per germline. The V segment lost 1 base and the J segment 7 bases; nucleotides outside the gene matches: 9.

This clone appeared once. The chain joins TRBV29-1 to TRBJ2-1; 13 nucleotides line up with TRBD2. V was pared by 4 bases and J by 6 bases, with 0 bases of the junction left unmatched. Germline V gene data show CDR1 as SQVTM and CDR2 as ANQGSEA. The length of the CDR3 is 13 residues. CDR3 in amino acids: CSVGLAGGNEQFF. The CDR3 DNA reads TGCAGCGTTGGACTAGCGGGAGGCAATGAGCAGTTCTTC.

Note on this clone: Other DNA variants within this sample encode the same CDR3. The genes are TRBV4-1 and TRBJ1-4; perhaps TRBD1 as D (5 bases). Germline V gene data show CDR1 as MGHRA and CDR2 as YSYEKL. This CDR3 contains 15 residues. Trimming left V 4 bases short and J 5 bases short, with 14 bases between. DNA for the CDR3: TGCGCCAGCAGCCGGTCGGGGGGACTGAATGAAAAACTGTTTTTT. Its protein product is CASSRSGGLNEKLFF.

This rearrangement joins TRBV5-1 to TRBJ2-2; TRBD1 aligns across 7 bases. The germline CDR1 and CDR2 sequences are SGHRS and YFSETQ. This CDR3 contains 15 residues. V trimming: 3 bases; J trimming: 4 bases; junction bases outside the gene matches: 6. CDR3 sequence: CASSSSGGSTGELFF. The CDR3 DNA follows: TGCGCCAGCAGCTCCTCAGGGGGTAGCACCGGGGAGCTGTTTTTT.

The gene calls are TRBV11-2 and TRBJ1-1; tentatively, D is TRBD1 (6 bases). CDR1 SGHAT and CDR2 FQNNGV come from the germline V gene. CDR3 size: 14 residues. V was shortened by 1 base and J by 2 bases, with 8 bases between the two germline ends. The CDR3: CASSLVRGNTEAFF. CDR3 nucleotides: TGTGCCAGCAGCTTAGTCAGGGGAAACACTGAAGCTTTCTTT.